The 28 T cell receptor beta chains given below trace back to one sample, sequenced in a study of blood T cell repertoires in COVID-19 (dated by TCRdb to 2019 to 2021). The library was made by the immunoSEQ multiplex PCR assay. This is the immuneACCESS table as TCRdb keeps it, with only in-frame sequences that have V and J called. A part of the clones is gone; compared with another copy, unresolved V genes explain less than half, and the rest is unexplained. In all, the sample holds 280,000 or so clones, and roughly 86% of those were seen once. The biggest ten clones account for roughly 9% of the sample. What was sequenced was peripheral blood. Receptors originate from a man aged 18 to 30 with active or convalescent COVID-19.

The V gene is TRBV7-2, the J gene TRBJ1-4; no definite D call. Germline V gene sequence: CDR1 SGHTA, CDR2 FQGNSA. Trimming cost V 3 bases and J 7 bases, with 18 bases left between them. The CDR3 has 16 residues. The CDR3 here is CASSFAQEVVSEKLFF. The CDR3 nucleotides read TGTGCCAGCAGCTTCGCCCAGGAGGTGGTTAGTGAAAAACTGTTTTTT. Looking up the rest from reference TRBV7-2 and TRBJ1-4 gives the full variable domain: GAGVSQSPSNKVTEKGKDVELRCDPISGHTALYWYRQSLGQGLEFLIYFQGNSAPDKSGLPSDRFSAERTGGSVSTLTIQRTQQEDSAVYLCASSFAQEVVSEKLFFGSGTQLSVL.

The sample holds many counts of this clone. The chain joins TRBV6-5 to TRBJ2-2, with TRBD1 identical over 8 bases. The CDR3 length is 15 residues. The ends lost 7 bases at V and 3 bases at J; junction bases unmatched: 7. Germline-derived CDR1 and CDR2 are MNHEY and SVGAGI. The CDR3 DNA sequence: TGTGCCAGCACCTCGGCAGGGGGCTACACCGGGGAGCTGTTTTTT. This gives the protein CASTSAGGYTGELFF.

This clone was recorded a few times. The chain has TRBV7-8 and TRBJ1-5; no reliable D call. Germline V gene sequence: CDR1 SGHVS, CDR2 FQNEAQ. The CDR3 length is 13 residues. V lost 3 bases to trimming and J lost 4 bases, with 7 bases between them. The CDR3: CASSFGENQPQHF. The CDR3 DNA follows: TGTGCCAGCAGCTTCGGGGAGAATCAGCCCCAGCATTTT.

The V gene is TRBV9, the J gene TRBJ2-5; maybe TRBD1 (6 bases). Per the germline V gene, CDR1 is SGDLS and CDR2 is YYNGEE. CDR3 length: 14 amino acids. The germline V and J ends were trimmed by 0 bases and 5 bases, with 11 bases remaining between them. CDR3 sequence (DNA): TGTGCCAGCAGCGTAGATTTGGGGGCGGAGACCCAGTACTTC. This gives the protein CASSVDLGAETQYF. The full variable domain, with the rest looked up from reference TRBV9 and TRBJ2-5, is DSGVTQTPKHLITATGQRVTLRCSPRSGDLSVYWYQQSLDQGLQFLIQYYNGEERAKGNILERFSAQQFPDLHSELNLSSLELGDSALYFCASSVDLGAETQYFGPGTRLLVL.

The chain uses TRBV4-1 and TRBJ1-5, with 9 bases aligning to TRBD1. The germline gives CDR1 MGHRA, CDR2 YSYEKL. V was pared by 5 bases and J by 1 base, with 3 bases of the junction left unmatched. The CDR3 contains 15 residues. This chain's CDR3 is CASSGQGRSNQPQHF. In nucleotides, the CDR3 is TGCGCCAGCAGCGGACAGGGGAGGAGCAATCAGCCCCAGCATTTT.

This sequence joins TRBV3-1 (or the pseudogene TRBV3-2) and TRBJ2-1, with D perhaps TRBD2 (5 bases). The ends were cut back, 4 bases at V and 8 bases at J, with 12 bases in the middle. The germline V gene encodes CDR1 LGHDT and CDR2 YNNKEL (reference sequence). The CDR3 is 13 amino acids. CDR3 residues: CASSPGVYDEQFF. For the CDR3, the DNA is TGTGCCAGCAGCCCCGGGGTTTATGATGAGCAGTTCTTC.

The rearrangement uses TRBV19 and TRBJ2-3; 10 nucleotides align to TRBD2. The J segment lost 0 bases and the V segment lost 3 bases, leaving 9 bases of the junction unmatched. The length of the CDR3 is 18 residues. Germline-derived CDR1 and CDR2 are LNHDA and SQIVND (reference sequence). The CDR3 loop is CASSIWSSGGLSTDTQYF. CDR3 sequence (DNA): TGTGCCAGTAGTATTTGGTCTAGCGGGGGCCTAAGCACAGATACGCAGTATTTT.

The chain has TRBV10-3 and TRBJ2-3, with D tentatively TRBD1 (6 bases). The CDR3 extends over 15 amino acids. Trimming left V 3 bases short and J 2 bases short, with 12 bases between. In germline, CDR1 is ENHRY, CDR2 SYGVKD. The CDR3 reads CAISDPGQLTDTQYF. Written as DNA, the CDR3 is TGTGCCATCAGTGATCCGGGACAACTCACAGATACGCAGTATTTT.

The chain employs TRBV7-9 and TRBJ2-5, with D possibly being TRBD2 (5 bases). V shed 3 bases and J shed 3 bases, with 17 bases lying between them. Germline-derived CDR1 and CDR2 are SEHNR and FQNEAQ (reference sequence). The CDR3 loop spans 16 amino acids. CDR3 loop: CASSFALANNKETQYF. Written as DNA, the CDR3 is TGTGCCAGCAGCTTCGCCCTAGCAAATAATAAAGAGACCCAGTACTTC. Filled out from reference TRBV7-9 and TRBJ2-5, the complete variable domain reads DTGVSQNPRHKITKRGQNVTFRCDPISEHNRLYWYRQTLGQGPEFLTYFQNEAQLEKSRLLSDRFSAERPKGSFSTLEIQRTEQGDSAMYLCASSFALANNKETQYFGPGTRLLVL.

This clone was counted a single time. The chain joins TRBV6-5 to TRBJ1-1; TRBD1 matches 8 bases. CDR1 MNHEY and CDR2 SVGAGI come from the germline V gene. The CDR3 has 14 amino acids. V trimming: 4 bases; J trimming: 4 bases; junction bases outside the gene matches: 5. The CDR3 nucleotides are TGTGCCAGCAGTTCGGAGACAGGGGTCACTGAAGCTTTCTTT. Residues: CASSSETGVTEAFF.

The J gene is TRBJ2-3, the V gene TRBV13, with D possibly being TRBD1 (5 bases). The CDR3 is made up of 15 amino acids. Germline V gene data show CDR1 as PRHDT and CDR2 as FYEKMQ (reference sequence). Trimming took 5 bases from V and 5 from J, leaving 17 bases between them. The CDR3 loop is CASSILQEKKDTQYF. For the CDR3, the DNA is TGTGCCAGCAGCATTTTACAGGAGAAAAAAGATACGCAGTATTTT.

V usage is TRBV18 and J usage is TRBJ2-3; 7 positions agree with TRBD1. The CDR3 runs 13 residues. Unmatched junction bases numbered 3, after V lost 3 bases and J lost 6 bases. The germline CDR1 and CDR2 sequences are KGHSH and LQKENI. DNA for the CDR3: TGTGCCAGCTCACCCCGGGGACAGGATACGCAGTATTTT. Amino acids: CASSPRGQDTQYF.

Regarding this clone: Other DNA sequences in the same sample also yield this CDR3. The chain couples TRBV6-5 to TRBJ2-7; D uncertain. The CDR3 has 15 amino acids. CDR1 is MNHEY, CDR2 SVGAGI, per germline. The V gene lost 0 bases and the J gene lost 1 base, with 10 bases spanning the gap. DNA of the CDR3: TGTGCCAGCAGTTACTCTTCCGGTTCTTCCTACGAGCAGTACTTC. It codes for CASSYSSGSSYEQYF.

The CDR3 region is CASSLGQATGELFF. The CDR3 nucleotides read TGTGCCAGCAGCTTGGGACAGGCAACCGGGGAGCTGTTTTTT. The chain links TRBV5-4 to TRBJ2-2, with D possibly TRBD1 on 6 matching bases. The CDR3 runs to 14 residues. Per the germline V gene, CDR1 is SGHNT and CDR2 is YYREEE (reference sequence). V was trimmed by 0 bases and J by 5 bases, leaving 8 bases between them. The full variable domain, in which reference TRBV5-4 and TRBJ2-2 provide the parts outside the CDR3, is ETGVTQSPTHLIKTRGQQVTLRCSSQSGHNTVSWYQQALGQGPQFIFQYYREEENGRGNFPPRFSGLQFPNYSSELNVNALELDDSALYLCASSLGQATGELFFGEGSRLTVL.

Regarding this clone: A much larger clonotype is one base distant, so this may be a read error. The rearrangement uses TRBV14 and TRBJ1-2; perhaps TRBD1 as D (6 bases). This CDR3 is built from 13 residues. From germline, CDR1 is SGHDN and CDR2 FVKESK. V was trimmed by 3 bases and J by 2 bases, leaving 7 bases between them. The CDR3 loop is CASSHDRNYGYTF. The CDR3 DNA follows: TGTGCCAGCAGCCACGACAGGAACTATGGCTACACCTTC.

The rearrangement joins TRBV12-1 to TRBJ1-2; whether TRBD1, the table's D call, matches the DNA was not checked. TRBV12-1 is labeled a pseudogene. The CDR3 is 15 residues long. CDR3 bases: TGTGCCAGCAGCCCGGATGACAGCCTTAGGTATGGCTACACCTTC. Amino acids: CASSPDDSLRYGYTF.

The chain recombines TRBV4-1 with TRBJ2-7, with 9 positions matching TRBD1. J gave up 6 bases and V 1 base, and 7 bases lay outside the gene matches. Germline lookup yields CDR1 MGHRA and CDR2 YSYEKL. The CDR3 is made up of 15 amino acids. CDR3 in amino acids: CASSQGTGGRFEQYF. The CDR3 DNA reads TGCGCCAGCAGCCAAGGTACAGGGGGCCGGTTCGAGCAGTACTTC.

The chain uses TRBV7-8 and TRBJ1-1; the D gene is possibly TRBD1 (6 bases). The V end lost 0 bases, the J end lost 8 bases, and 19 bases lay between the germline ends. The V gene's germline CDR1 is SGHVS and CDR2 FQNEAQ. The length of the CDR3 is 16 residues. The CDR3 sequence is CASSLALEFRGREAFF. The CDR3 DNA sequence: TGTGCCAGCAGCTTAGCGCTGGAGTTCAGGGGACGGGAAGCTTTCTTT.

The rearrangement joins TRBV6-5 to TRBJ1-6, with D possibly matching TRBD1 (6 bases). V was clipped by 8 bases and J by 0 bases, with 11 bases between them. The CDR3 spans 15 residues. Germline V gene lookup returns CDR1 MNHEY and CDR2 SVGAGI. CDR3 sequence: CASVDSSSYNSPLHF. The CDR3 DNA follows: TGTGCCAGCGTGGACAGCTCCTCCTATAATTCACCCCTCCACTTT.

In DNA form, the CDR3 reads TGTGCCAGCAGCCAAGATCCAGGACTAAATTCACCCCTCCACTTT. As protein: CASSQDPGLNSPLHF. The chain carries TRBV3-1 (or the pseudogene TRBV3-2) and TRBJ1-6; D gene ambiguous. With 0 bases removed from V and 7 bases from J, the gap between germline ends came to 10 bases. CDR3 length: 15 residues. The V gene's germline CDR1 is LGHDT and CDR2 YNNKEL (reference sequence).

The CDR3 region is CASSEPSTDTQYF. The CDR3 nucleotides read TGTGCCAGCAGCGAGCCCAGCACAGATACGCAGTATTTT. The chain is built from TRBV11-3 and TRBJ2-3, with D hard to call. Germline CDR1 is SGHNT and CDR2 is YENEEA. There are 13 residues in the CDR3. V lost 5 bases and J 0 bases, leaving 6 bases between the germline ends.

This chain connects TRBV19 to TRBJ2-5; 9 bases line up with TRBD1. The junction had 7 bases not matched to a gene; V was cut back by 3 bases and J by 5 bases. CDR1 and CDR2 from the germline V gene are LNHDA and SQIVND (reference sequence). This CDR3 region has 15 residues. CDR3 nucleotide sequence: TGTGCCAGTAGTATGAAGACAGGGGGGAGGGAGACCCAGTACTTC. Protein product: CASSMKTGGRETQYF.

This clone has more than one count but fewer than ten. The chain links TRBV10-1 to TRBJ2-1, with 9 bases matching TRBD2. The length of the CDR3 is 13 residues. Germline V gene data show CDR1 as WNHNN and CDR2 as SYGVQD (reference sequence). V was clipped by 10 bases and J by 6 bases; unmatched bases: 7. CDR3 nucleotide sequence: TGCGCCAAAAGCGGGGGGCTAAGCAATGAGCAGTTCTTC. It translates to CAKSGGLSNEQFF.

The rearrangement uses TRBV15 and TRBJ2-7; D may be TRBD1 (5 bases). From germline, CDR1 is LNHNV and CDR2 YYDKDF (reference sequence). This CDR3 comprises 12 residues. Trimming removed 5 bases from V and 4 bases from J, with 9 bases in between. DNA of the CDR3: TGTGCCACCAGCTGGGCAGGGTACGAGCAGTACTTC. As protein: CATSWAGYEQYF.

The CDR3: CASSEGGAGGKGTNEKLFF. CDR3 nucleotides: TGCGCCAGCAGTGAGGGAGGGGCAGGGGGAAAAGGGACTAATGAAAAACTGTTTTTT. The chain couples TRBV10-1 to TRBJ1-4; 7 bases fit TRBD1. CDR3 length equals 19 residues. Germline V lookup: CDR1 WNHNN, CDR2 SYGVQD (reference sequence). The J segment lost 2 bases and the V segment lost 2 bases, leaving 14 bases of the junction unmatched.

The genes are TRBV27 and TRBJ1-2; 8 bases line up with TRBD1. Germline V gives CDR1 MNHEY, CDR2 SMNVEV (reference sequence). V lost 0 bases to trimming and J lost 10 bases; unmatched junction nucleotides: 7. This CDR3 is 14 amino acids long. The CDR3 DNA reads as TGTGCCAGCAGTTTATCCTTCGGGACAGGACTCTACACCTTC. It is translated as CASSLSFGTGLYTF.

V is TRBV7-9 and J is TRBJ2-3; D perhaps matches TRBD2 (6 bases). The CDR3 contains 14 residues. The V gene lost 1 base and the J gene lost 7 bases, with 12 bases spanning the gap. Germline V CDR1 and CDR2: SEHNR, FQNEAQ (reference sequence). CDR3 nucleotide sequence: TGTGCCAGCAGCTTAGATATTGGGGGGTATACGCAGTATTTT. This sequence encodes CASSLDIGGYTQYF.

This clone has just one count. This sequence joins TRBV6-6 and TRBJ2-7; weak D call: TRBD2 (5 bases). Germline V gene data show CDR1 as MNHNY and CDR2 as SVGAGI (reference sequence). V lost 2 bases and J 6 bases, leaving 8 bases between the germline ends. This CDR3 contains 12 residues. CDR3 protein: CASSYEGAEQYF. The CDR3 region has the DNA TGTGCCAGCAGTTACGAGGGCGCCGAGCAGTACTTC.